These 30 T cell receptor beta chains came from one sample sequenced in a study of regulatory T cells in long-lasting Graves disease. The time point here: persistent/refractory GD, antithyroid drugs over 5 years with positive TRAb. Isolated PBMC RNA provided the starting material for the TCR library. Sequencing libraries for TCR beta were prepared with iRepertoire HTBI primers and Arm-PCR of CDR3 regions. One entry per CDR3 protein, called by TCRdb with MiXCR from the multiplex PCR reads. The sample consists of more than 650,000 distinct CDR3 sequences, around 32% of them appearing once. The sequences come from peripheral blood mononuclear cells (PBMCs), collected when the disease was refractory, from a patient treated with antithyroid drugs. Source of these receptors: a female donor with Graves disease.

This clonotype showed up just a few times. The genes are TRBV5-1 and TRBJ2-4; 10 positions agree with TRBD1. Germline CDR1 reads SGHRS; CDR2 reads YFSETQ. CDR3 length: 18 amino acids. The J segment lost 0 bases and the V segment lost 0 bases, leaving 6 bases of the junction unmatched. The CDR3 bases are TGCGCCAGCAGCTTGGAGGGACAGGGGCAATTAGCCAAAAACATTCAGTACTTC. Protein sequence: CASSLEGQGQLAKNIQYF.

The chain carries TRBV6-1 and TRBJ1-2, with D perhaps matching TRBD1 (6 bases). The CDR3 consists of 16 residues. The germline V and J ends were trimmed by 2 bases and 2 bases, with 15 bases remaining between them. CDR1 is MNHNS and CDR2 is SASEGT in the germline V gene. DNA of the CDR3: TGTGCCAGCAGTGAAAGGGGACACCGGCCGAACTATGGCTACACCTTC. Translation: CASSERGHRPNYGYTF.

This clonotype has a handful of counts. The chain joins TRBV20-1 to TRBJ2-5; 12 bases are shared with TRBD2. The junction had 6 bases not matched to a gene; V was cut back by 2 bases and J by 5 bases. CDR1 DFQATT and CDR2 SNEGSKA come from the germline V gene (reference sequence). The CDR3 totals 15 residues. The DNA of the CDR3 is TGCAGTGCTAGACCACTAGCGGGAGGATTTGAGACCCAGTACTTC. Protein sequence: CSARPLAGGFETQYF.

This clonotype occurred many times. The V call is TRBV11-1, the J call TRBJ1-2; weak D call: TRBD1 (5 bases). The CDR3 has 18 amino acids. Germline V CDR1 and CDR2: SGHAT, FQDESV (reference sequence). Trimming removed 0 bases at V and 0 bases at J, with 17 bases between. CDR3 region: CASSLAPPGRQANYGYTF. The CDR3 bases are TGTGCCAGCAGCTTAGCCCCCCCGGGACGACAAGCTAACTATGGCTACACCTTC.

The chain recombines TRBV20-1 with TRBJ2-7, with 11 positions matching TRBD2. V lost 3 bases, J lost 0 bases, and 7 bases stayed unmatched. Per the germline V gene, CDR1 is DFQATT and CDR2 is SNEGSKA (reference sequence). CDR3 length: 16 amino acids. The CDR3 bases are TGCAGTGCTAGTGAGACTAGCGGGGCCTTCTCCTACGAGCAGTACTTC. Residues: CSASETSGAFSYEQYF.

There are a few counts of this clonotype. The rearrangement links TRBV12-3 or TRBV12-4 to TRBJ2-7, with D possibly being TRBD2 (7 bases). Trimming stripped 5 bases from V and 5 bases from J, with 16 bases between. This CDR3 comprises 14 residues. DNA for the CDR3: TGTGCCAGCAGTCCTATCGGCGGGGGCAACGAGCAGTACTTC. Translating it yields CASSPIGGGNEQYF.

Ten or more counts support this clonotype. The chain carries TRBV5-1 and TRBJ2-2; D is undetermined. Germline values: CDR1 SGHRS, CDR2 YFSETQ. This CDR3 is 13 amino acids long. Trimming stripped 4 bases from V and 5 bases from J, with 9 bases between. The CDR3 here is CASSVTVTGELFF. DNA for the CDR3: TGCGCCAGCAGCGTGACGGTAACCGGGGAGCTGTTTTTT.

This clonotype has a handful of counts. The chain employs TRBV15 and TRBJ1-5, with TRBD1 identical over 7 bases. CDR3 length: 15 amino acids. V lost 3 bases and J lost 7; bases outside the gene matches: 9. Germline lookup yields CDR1 LNHNV and CDR2 YYDKDF (reference sequence). CDR3 nucleotide sequence: TGTGCCACCAGCAGGAAGACAGGGTCTGGGCAGCCCCAGCATTTT. Translated: CATSRKTGSGQPQHF.

This clonotype turned up a few times. J is TRBJ1-6 and V is TRBV6-1; TRBD1 matches 7 bases. CDR1 and CDR2 from the germline V gene are MNHNS and SASEGT. J gave up 7 bases and V 1 base, and 4 bases lay outside the gene matches. The CDR3 covers 15 residues. The CDR3 DNA sequence: TGTGCCAGCAGTGAAGGAGGACAGGCGAATTCACCCCTCCACTTT. Encoded protein: CASSEGGQANSPLHF.

This clonotype was detected ten times or more. The chain recombines TRBV6-1 with TRBJ2-7; D is undetermined. This CDR3 has 12 residues. V lost 5 bases and J 1 base, leaving 6 bases between the germline ends. The germline gives CDR1 MNHNS, CDR2 SASEGT. The CDR3 DNA sequence: TGTGCCAGCAGTAAGGATTCCTACGAGCAGTACTTC. The encoded protein is CASSKDSYEQYF.

This clonotype has only a few counts. The chain joins TRBV7-3 to TRBJ1-4; TRBD1 aligns across 9 bases. The CDR3 spans 15 residues. From germline, CDR1 is SGHTA and CDR2 FQGTGA. Trimming cost V 4 bases and J 8 bases; bases outside gene matches: 8. CDR3 sequence: CASSYNRGLGEKLFF. The CDR3 DNA is TGTGCCAGCAGCTATAACAGGGGGCTTGGGGAAAAACTGTTTTTT. Looking up the rest from reference TRBV7-3 and TRBJ1-4 gives the full variable domain: GAGVSQTPSNKVTEKGKYVELRCDPISGHTALYWYRQSLGQGPEFLIYFQGTGAADDSGLPNDRFFAVRPEGSVSTLKIQRTERGDSAVYLCASSYNRGLGEKLFFGSGTQLSVL.

The J gene is TRBJ1-1, the V gene TRBV12-3 or TRBV12-4; no firm D call. This CDR3 comprises 11 residues. Trimming removed 7 bases at V and 7 bases at J, with 10 bases between. CDR3: CASTTGHEAFF. The DNA of the CDR3 is TGTGCCAGCACAACCGGCCATGAAGCTTTCTTT.

This clonotype was observed many times. The chain links TRBV29-1 to TRBJ2-5; D possibly matches TRBD1 or TRBD2 (5 bases each). Trimming removed 7 bases at V and 5 bases at J, with 11 bases between. The CDR3 runs 11 residues. Germline CDR1 SQVTM, CDR2 ANQGSEA. CDR3 bases: TGCAGCGCCAAAAGGGACGAGACCCAGTACTTC. It translates to CSAKRDETQYF.

The chain is built from TRBV20-1 and TRBJ1-5, with D unclear. The length of the CDR3 is 12 residues. Germline values: CDR1 DFQATT, CDR2 SNEGSKA (reference sequence). V dropped 4 bases and J dropped 4 bases, with 8 bases sitting between them. The CDR3 DNA reads as TGCAGTGCTACCCCGGCAAATCAGCCCCAGCATTTT. Translation gives CSATPANQPQHF.

This chain joins TRBV5-1 and TRBJ1-1; D is unresolved. Germline-derived CDR1 and CDR2 are SGHRS and YFSETQ. This CDR3 comprises 16 residues. With 3 bases removed from V and 3 bases from J, the gap between germline ends came to 18 bases. The CDR3 nucleotides are TGCGCCAGCAGCTGGCCGGTTGATAAGGGAGACACTGAAGCTTTCTTT. It encodes CASSWPVDKGDTEAFF.

This clonotype occurred many times. The V gene is TRBV2, the J gene TRBJ1-1; 7 bases map to TRBD1. The CDR3 length is 14 residues. Germline V gene lookup returns CDR1 SNHLY and CDR2 FYNNEI. J lost 4 bases, V lost 6 bases, and 8 bases had no gene match. The CDR3 DNA is TGTGCCAGCAGGGTAAGACAGGGTTTCACTGAAGCTTTCTTT. Translated, it gives CASRVRQGFTEAFF. Variable domain in full (rest from reference TRBV2 and TRBJ1-1): EPEVTQTPSHQVTQMGQEVILRCVPISNHLYFYWYRQILGQKVEFLVSFYNNEISEKSEIFDDQFSVERPDGSNFTLKIRSTKLEDSAMYFCASRVRQGFTEAFFGQGTRLTVV.

The J gene is TRBJ2-7, the V gene TRBV6-2 or TRBV6-3; D is tentatively TRBD1 or TRBD2 (7 bases each). CDR3 length: 16 residues. Germline V gene lookup returns CDR1 MNHEY and CDR2 SVGEGT. Trimming took off 6 bases at V and 3 bases at J, with 21 bases between the two ends. The CDR3 reads CASSYRAAGGGYEQYF. The CDR3 bases are TGTGCCAGCAGCTACCGGGCCGCAGGGGGGGGCTACGAGCAGTACTTC.

This clonotype was seen a handful of times. This chain uses TRBV2 with TRBJ1-2; D not certain. The CDR3 totals 12 residues. Germline V gene data show CDR1 as SNHLY and CDR2 as FYNNEI. V dropped 3 bases and J dropped 2 bases, with 4 bases sitting between them. The CDR3 protein is CASSDQNYGYTF. The CDR3 DNA sequence: TGTGCCAGCAGTGATCAGAACTATGGCTACACCTTC.

CDR3 DNA sequence: TGCGCCAGCAGCCCATCCGCAGGGAGGGAGGGAAAAGCTTTCTTT. It specifies CASSPSAGREGKAFF. The rearrangement uses TRBV5-1 and TRBJ1-1; tentatively, D is TRBD1 (5 bases). V was trimmed by 4 bases and J by 9 bases, leaving 22 bases between them. Germline-derived CDR1 and CDR2 are SGHRS and YFSETQ. The length of the CDR3 is 15 residues.

This chain links TRBV19 with TRBJ1-2, with 7 bases identical to TRBD1. This CDR3 has 13 amino acids. Germline V gene lookup returns CDR1 LNHDA and CDR2 SQIVND (reference sequence). The ends lost 7 bases at V and 2 bases at J; junction bases unmatched: 4. The chain's CDR3 is CASTPGQNYGYTF. The CDR3 DNA reads TGTGCCAGTACCCCGGGACAGAACTATGGCTACACCTTC.

The chain joins TRBV7-3 to TRBJ2-2; 12 bases agree with TRBD2. The junction had 10 bases not matched to a gene; V was cut back by 4 bases and J by 4 bases. The CDR3 sequence is 18 residues long. Germline V gene lookup returns CDR1 SGHTA and CDR2 FQGTGA. CDR3 residues: CASSSRLAGGPGTGELFF. In DNA form, the CDR3 reads TGTGCCAGCAGCTCCCGGCTAGCGGGAGGGCCGGGCACCGGGGAGCTGTTTTTT.

To note about this clonotype: A read error may be the cause here, since a much bigger clone is one base away. This chain joins TRBV6-9 and TRBJ1-1; no definite D call. Germline V gene sequence: CDR1 MNHGY, CDR2 SVAAGI. This CDR3 is 14 amino acids long. V was pared by 3 bases and J by 0 bases, with 8 bases between. In DNA, the CDR3 is TGTGCCAGCAGTTACAGCGGCATGAACACTGAAGCTTTCTTT. Amino acid sequence: CASSYSGMNTEAFF.

This clonotype was detected once. This chain joins TRBV10-3 and TRBJ2-1; 7 bases map to TRBD2. With V trimmed by 3 bases and J by 4 bases, 6 bases remained unmatched. The CDR3 runs to 15 residues. Germline V CDR1 and CDR2: ENHRY, SYGVKD. CDR3 protein: CAISEWEGSYNEQFF. In DNA form, the CDR3 reads TGTGCCATCAGTGAATGGGAGGGGAGTTACAATGAGCAGTTCTTC.

This clonotype was recorded many times. V usage is TRBV28 and J usage is TRBJ1-2, with a tentative D call TRBD1 (6 bases). Germline-derived CDR1 and CDR2 are MDHEN and SYDVKM. This CDR3 region has 14 residues. V lost 3 bases and J lost 8, with 16 bases in between. CDR3 loop: CASSFQGRFLGYTF. The DNA of the CDR3 is TGTGCCAGCAGTTTCCAGGGGCGTTTCCTGGGCTACACCTTC.

V is TRBV4-1 and J is TRBJ1-1; TRBD1 is a possible D gene (5 bases). Germline loops: CDR1 MGHRA, CDR2 YSYEKL. The V gene lost 4 bases and the J gene lost 0 bases, with 18 bases spanning the gap. This CDR3 is 17 amino acids long. CDR3 protein: CASSPSGHGAMNTEAFF. The CDR3 DNA is TGCGCCAGCAGCCCGAGCGGGCATGGGGCGATGAACACTGAAGCTTTCTTT.

This clonotype was detected a few times. J is TRBJ2-7 and V is TRBV13, with TRBD1 identical over 7 bases. This CDR3 comprises 14 residues. Germline lookup yields CDR1 PRHDT and CDR2 FYEKMQ (reference sequence). The trim removed 6 bases at V and 1 base at J, leaving 6 bases unmatched. CDR3: CASRRTGVSYEQYF. The CDR3 DNA follows: TGTGCCAGCAGACGGACAGGAGTTTCCTACGAGCAGTACTTC. The whole variable domain, remainder taken from reference TRBV13 and TRBJ2-7, is AAGVIQSPRHLIKEKRETATLKCYPIPRHDTVYWYQQGPGQDPQFLISFYEKMQSDKGSIPDRFSAQQFSDYHSELNMSSLELGDSALYFCASRRTGVSYEQYFGPGTRLTVT.

This clonotype was seen only a few times. The chain carries TRBV12-3 or TRBV12-4 and TRBJ1-1; D is uncertain. CDR3 size: 15 residues. V was cut by 0 bases and J by 9 bases, with 17 bases left in between. CDR3 sequence (DNA): TGTGCCAGCAGTTTAGCTGGGCCAGCGAACCAAAAAGCTTTCTTT. It specifies CASSLAGPANQKAFF.

The table lists this clonotype with many counts. This sequence joins TRBV2 and TRBJ1-1; D is unresolved. Trimming left V 4 bases short and J 1 base short, with 7 bases between. Germline V lookup: CDR1 SNHLY, CDR2 FYNNEI. The CDR3 runs 13 residues. Here the CDR3 reads CASSADGNTEAFF. The CDR3 DNA reads TGTGCCAGCAGTGCCGACGGGAACACTGAAGCTTTCTTT.

The chain employs TRBV30 and TRBJ1-5, with unresolved D. Trimming left V 2 bases short and J 3 bases short, with 8 bases between. This CDR3 spans 13 amino acids. The germline V gene has CDR1 GTSNPN and CDR2 SVGIG (reference sequence). DNA of the CDR3: TGTGCCTGGAGTATGTCGGCCAATCAGCCCCAGCATTTT. Translation gives CAWSMSANQPQHF.

About this clonotype: This sequence may be a read error, since a much larger clone differs from it by one base. The V call is TRBV3-1, the J call TRBJ2-5, with D possibly being TRBD1 (6 bases). The CDR3 runs 12 residues. Germline CDR1 LGHDT, CDR2 YNNKEL (reference sequence). CDR3 in DNA: TGTGCCAACAGCCATCAGGGGGAGACCCAGTACTTC. Its translation is CANSHQGETQYF.